These T cell receptor beta chains were read from a single sample in a study of OX40 agonist ivuxolimab in advanced cancers. Clones were sequenced by immunoSEQ multiplex PCR, and TCRdb holds only the in-frame ones, with some missing. This repertoire shows more than 85,000 clones, about nine tenths found once; its top ten account for approximately 0.3%. Sequenced material: CD4+ or CD8+ T cells sorted from blood, taken in a trial of the OX40 agonist ivuxolimab. The source is an adult with an advanced solid tumor such as melanoma, head and neck, liver or kidney cancer. Both conserved end residues are part of each CDR3. The D gene is left open where the match is weak. Some rows mark clone size as missing; the rest say once, few, many or name a class of expanded clone.

clone size	V gene	J gene	D gene	CDR3 protein	CDR3 DNA
-	TRBV19	TRBJ1-1	-	CASSMVQGMNTEAFF	TGTGCCAGTAGTATGGTTCAGGGGATGAACACTGAAGCTTTCTTT
-	TRBV27	TRBJ2-5	-	CASRSLKAGEGTQYF	TGTGCCAGCAGAAGCCTGAAGGCAGGGGAGGGGACCCAGTACTTC
-	TRBV2	TRBJ2-7	TRBD2	CASRLGTTPNYEQYF	TGTGCCAGCAGGCTCGGGACTACCCCCAACTACGAGCAGTACTTC
-	TRBV5-1	TRBJ2-1	TRBD1	CASSSQGVPQFF	TGCGCCAGCAGCTCGCAGGGGGTTCCGCAGTTCTTC
once	TRBV15	TRBJ2-3	-	CATSRVRAYSTDTQYF	TGTGCCACCAGCAGAGTCCGCGCATATAGCACAGATACGCAGTATTTT
-	TRBV5-8	TRBJ2-1	-	CASTIAAISYNEQFF	TGTGCCAGCACCATAGCGGCTATCTCCTACAATGAGCAGTTCTTC
-	TRBV5-1	TRBJ1-2	TRBD1	CASSMGQGEGGYTF	TGCGCCAGCAGCATGGGACAGGGAGAGGGTGGCTACACCTTC
-	TRBV23-1	TRBJ2-2	-	CASSPIIDTGELFF	TGCGCCAGCAGTCCAATTATCGACACCGGGGAGCTGTTTTTT
once	TRBV6-6	TRBJ2-7	TRBD1	CASSDPGQTTYEQYF	TGTGCCAGCAGTGATCCGGGACAGACAACCTACGAGCAGTACTTC
-	TRBV5-1	TRBJ1-4	-	CASSSDTAGAGKLFF	TGCGCCAGCAGTTCGGACACGGCGGGCGCGGGAAAACTGTTTTTT
-	TRBV6-1	TRBJ2-1	-	CASSNPGVGEQFF	TGTGCCAGCAGTAACCCAGGGGTGGGTGAGCAGTTCTTC
-	TRBV5-6	TRBJ2-5	TRBD1	CASSLIGQGRFRETQYF	TGTGCCAGCAGCTTAATAGGACAGGGGAGATTTAGAGAGACCCAGTACTTC
-	TRBV25-1	TRBJ2-3	TRBD1	CASSPPWDRGPDTQYF	TGTGCCAGCAGTCCTCCATGGGACAGGGGGCCAGATACGCAGTATTTT
-	TRBV28	TRBJ2-7	-	CASKVTGRYEQYF	TGTGCCAGCAAGGTAACGGGACGATACGAGCAGTACTTC